What follows describes a single T cell receptor beta chain. These data belong to a study of blood T cell repertoires in COVID-19. Study context: T cells, B-cell-depleted T cells, or PBMCs provided the cDNA or gDNA that served as material.

The germline V gene has CDR1 MNHNY and CDR2 SVGAGI (reference sequence). The length of the CDR3 is 15 residues. The V and J ends lost 7 bases and 0 bases, in that order; junction bases with no gene match: 5. TCRdb's table, derived via immunoSEQ multiplex PCR, lists solely in-frame clones and lacks some. The sample shows about 15,000 clones, about 80% of them seen only once. This sequence originates from a human donor in a cohort sampled during active COVID-19. The chain employs TRBV6-6 and TRBJ2-2; 7 nucleotides align to TRBD2. Sample: peripheral blood. The CDR3 DNA follows: TGTGCCAGCACCTCGACTAGCTCGAACACCGGGGAGCTGTTTTTT. Protein product: CASTSTSSNTGELFF.